Listed here are 8 T cell receptor beta chains from one sample, sequenced in a study of T cell repertoires in cytomegalovirus infection. TCRdb re-called the reads through MiXCR, storing one row per CDR3 protein. Of a few hundred thousand distinct CDR3 sequences in the sample, 15% to 20% were seen once. Sequenced material: PBMCs. These TCRs come from a human donor in good health (CMV status not recorded). Some clones in this sample may be carry-over from other donors' samples.

The chain uses TRBV11-2 and TRBJ2-5, with 7 bases that match TRBD1. CDR1 is SGHAT and CDR2 is FQNNGV in the germline V gene. V dropped 5 bases and J dropped 2; count of bases not matched to a gene: 8. The CDR3 totals 15 residues. DNA of the CDR3: TGTGCCAGCAGCATTAGAGGACAGGAACAAGAGACCCAGTACTTC. This sequence encodes CASSIRGQEQETQYF.

This chain joins TRBV20-1 and TRBJ1-6; 9 bases fit TRBD1. Trimming cost V 5 bases and J 8 bases; bases outside gene matches: 10. The CDR3 covers 15 residues. In germline, CDR1 is DFQATT, CDR2 SNEGSKA (reference sequence). Written as DNA, the CDR3 is TGCAGTGCTCTGACTACGGGACAGGGCGATTCACCCCTCCACTTT. As protein: CSALTTGQGDSPLHF.

This chain joins TRBV20-1 and TRBJ2-7; D is ambiguous. Looked up from germline, CDR1 is DFQATT and CDR2 is SNEGSKA (reference sequence). CDR3 length: 15 residues. The V end was cut by 0 bases, the J end by 1 base, with 13 bases between. The CDR3 protein is CSARDRQGKSYEQYF. CDR3 DNA sequence: TGCAGTGCTAGAGATAGGCAAGGGAAATCCTACGAGCAGTACTTC.

In its sample, this clonotype was seen many times. V is TRBV11-2 and J is TRBJ2-5; 12 bases map to TRBD2. Unmatched junction bases numbered 12, after V lost 6 bases and J lost 7 bases. This CDR3 contains 16 residues. Looked up from germline, CDR1 is SGHAT and CDR2 is FQNNGV. The CDR3: CASRYTSGRSSGTQYF. In nucleotides, the CDR3 is TGTGCCAGCAGATATACTAGCGGGAGGAGCTCAGGGACCCAGTACTTC. The whole variable domain, remainder taken from reference TRBV11-2 and TRBJ2-5, is EAGVAQSPRYKIIEKRQSVAFWCNPISGHATLYWYQQILGQGPKLLIQFQNNGVVDDSQLPKDRFSAERLKGVDSTLKIQPAKLEDSAVYLCASRYTSGRSSGTQYFGPGTRLLVL.

This rearrangement joins TRBV6-5 to TRBJ1-5; the D gene is possibly TRBD1 (6 bases). This CDR3 is built from 15 residues. Trimming took off 6 bases at V and 1 base at J, with 13 bases between the two ends. The germline CDR1 and CDR2 sequences are MNHEY and SVGAGI. The CDR3 sequence is CASRRDTQSNQPQHF. The CDR3 DNA follows: TGTGCCAGCAGGCGGGACACCCAAAGCAATCAGCCCCAGCATTTT.

This clonotype has a count of ten or more. This chain connects TRBV7-8 to TRBJ2-7; 8 bases align to TRBD1. The CDR3 has 14 amino acids. The germline V gene encodes CDR1 SGHVS and CDR2 FQNEAQ. With 7 bases clipped from V and 4 bases from J, the junction kept 9 bases outside the gene matches. CDR3 loop: CASTSRRGQYEQYF. The CDR3 nucleotides read TGTGCCAGCACCTCCCGCAGGGGGCAATACGAGCAGTACTTC.

This clonotype was counted many times. This sequence joins TRBV7-2 and TRBJ1-2; D uncertain. The CDR3 covers 15 residues. The germline gives CDR1 SGHTA, CDR2 FQGNSA. The ends were cut back, 3 bases at V and 5 bases at J, with 16 bases in the middle. In DNA, the CDR3 is TGTGCCAGCAGCTTTCTTACGAACGGCCAATATGGCTACACCTTC. Its protein product is CASSFLTNGQYGYTF. The whole variable domain, filled in from reference TRBV7-2 and TRBJ1-2, reads GAGVSQSPSNKVTEKGKDVELRCDPISGHTALYWYRQSLGQGLEFLIYFQGNSAPDKSGLPSDRFSAERTGGSVSTLTIQRTQQEDSAVYLCASSFLTNGQYGYTFGSGTRLTVV.

The table lists this clonotype with a few counts. The V call is TRBV28, the J call TRBJ2-3, with D possibly being TRBD1 or TRBD2 (6 bases each). The CDR3 contains 14 residues. Germline CDR1 MDHEN, CDR2 SYDVKM. With 3 bases removed from V and 4 bases from J, the gap between germline ends came to 11 bases. CDR3 residues: CASSFGGPADTQYF. CDR3 coding DNA: TGTGCCAGCAGTTTTGGGGGGCCCGCAGATACGCAGTATTTT.